This is a list of T cell receptor beta chains from one sample in a study of chemoradiotherapy in HPV16-positive cancers. Assay: immunoSEQ multiplex PCR; the TCRdb copy retains only in-frame clones and omits some. The table records about 66,000 clones, about 90% of them present only once. The material sequenced was blood, taken from a patient who underwent chemoradiotherapy. All receptors derive from a human donor with HPV-associated anogenital cancer. CDR3s include the opening cysteine and the closing phenylalanine or tryptophan. The D gene is left open where the match is weak. A row's size may be missing; if present it is once, few, many or a size class.

V	size	D	J	CDR3	DNA
TRBV5-1	NA	NA	TRBJ1-4	CASTLGPAGEKLFF	TGCGCCAGCACCCTGGGGCCGGCGGGTGAAAAACTGTTTTTT
TRBV13	NA	NA	TRBJ2-3	CASSLGGSDTQYF	TGTGCCAGCAGCTTAGGCGGCTCAGATACGCAGTATTTT
TRBV27	NA	NA	TRBJ2-5	CASSFRASETQYF	TGTGCCAGCAGTTTCAGAGCTTCAGAGACCCAGTACTTC
TRBV2	NA	NA	TRBJ1-2	CASSKGGYGYTF	TGTGCCAGCAGCAAGGGGGGGTATGGCTACACCTTC
TRBV4-1	NA	NA	TRBJ2-2	CASSQDRAGTYTNTGELFF	TGCGCCAGCAGCCAAGACAGGGCCGGGACATACACGAACACCGGGGAGCTGTTTTTT
TRBV6-1	NA	NA	TRBJ1-4	CASSAEWSEKLFF	TGTGCCAGCAGTGCAGAGTGGTCTGAAAAACTGTTTTTT
TRBV18	NA	NA	TRBJ2-7	CASSPTRMATTPYEQYF	TGTGCCAGCTCACCAACTAGAATGGCAACTACCCCCTACGAGCAGTACTTC
TRBV9	NA	NA	TRBJ2-5	CASSVPWTAEEIQYF	TGTGCCAGCAGCGTTCCCTGGACGGCCGAGGAGATCCAGTACTTC
TRBV29-1	NA	NA	TRBJ2-3	CSGLQGLSTDTQYF	TGCAGCGGATTACAGGGATTAAGCACAGATACGCAGTATTTT
TRBV19	NA	NA	TRBJ1-3	CASSTTAGDMHSGNTIYF	TGTGCCAGTAGTACAACGGCCGGGGATATGCACTCTGGAAACACCATATATTTT
TRBV27	once	NA	TRBJ1-6	CASSLGEGGWSPLHF	TGTGCCAGCAGTTTAGGTGAGGGGGGGTGGTCACCCCTCCACTTT
TRBV6-6	NA	NA	TRBJ1-1	CASSFTEAFF	TGTGCCAGCAGTTTCACTGAAGCTTTCTTT
TRBV28	NA	NA	TRBJ1-2	CASSLSRYGYTF	TGTGCCAGCAGTTTATCTCGGTATGGCTACACCTTC
TRBV19	NA	NA	TRBJ1-1	CASNTRTEAFF	TGTGCCAGTAACACTCGGACTGAAGCTTTCTTT
TRBV5-4	NA	TRBD1	TRBJ1-4	CASSLGGTDRGSGKLFF	TGTGCCAGCAGCTTGGGAGGTACCGACAGGGGGTCCGGAAAACTGTTTTTT
TRBV11-2	NA	NA	TRBJ2-3	CASSPLGGAGTDTQYF	TGTGCCAGCAGCCCACTGGGGGGAGCAGGCACAGATACGCAGTATTTT
TRBV28	NA	NA	TRBJ2-1	CASSLSAGAAYNEQFF	TGTGCCAGCAGTTTAAGTGCGGGGGCCGCCTACAATGAGCAGTTCTTC
TRBV7-9	NA	NA	TRBJ1-4	CASSLEGSREKLFF	TGTGCCAGCAGCCTCGAGGGAAGTCGTGAAAAACTGTTTTTT
TRBV19	NA	NA	TRBJ1-2	CASSSSRGYTF	TGTGCCAGTAGTTCTTCTCGGGGCTACACCTTC
TRBV7-6	once	TRBD2	TRBJ2-1	CASTPTSGRANEQFF	TGTGCCAGCACCCCGACTAGCGGGAGGGCCAATGAGCAGTTCTTC
TRBV7-9	NA	TRBD2	TRBJ2-7	CASSLDQWGTSYEQYF	TGTGCCAGCAGCCTGGACCAATGGGGGACTAGTTACGAGCAGTACTTC
TRBV18	NA	TRBD1	TRBJ2-6	CASSRQGSGANVLTF	TGTGCCAGCTCACGACAGGGGTCTGGGGCCAACGTCCTGACTTTC
TRBV28	NA	TRBD1	TRBJ2-2	CASRTGTGSTGELFF	TGTGCCAGCAGAACCGGGACAGGCTCCACCGGGGAGCTGTTTTTT
TRBV7-9	NA	TRBD2	TRBJ2-3	CASSSGTSGWTQYF	TGTGCCAGCAGCTCCGGGACTAGCGGTTGGACGCAGTATTTT
TRBV25-1	NA	TRBD1	TRBJ2-1	CASSGAGQGFYEQFF	TGTGCCAGCAGTGGGGCGGGACAGGGATTCTATGAGCAGTTCTTC
TRBV5-1	NA	NA	TRBJ1-2	CASRRGADGYTF	TGCGCCAGCAGGCGTGGGGCAGATGGCTACACCTTC
TRBV4-1	NA	TRBD2	TRBJ2-5	CASSLREGGQETQYF	TGCGCCAGCAGCCTCAGGGAGGGAGGCCAAGAGACCCAGTACTTC